These 2 T cell receptor beta chains came from one sample sequenced in a study of OX40 agonist ivuxolimab in advanced cancers. TCRdb's copy holds only in-frame clones and misses some; the assay was immunoSEQ multiplex PCR. The sample includes about 53,000 clones, roughly 90% of them seen just once. The sequences come from CD4+ or CD8+ T cells sorted from blood, collected in a trial of the OX40 agonist ivuxolimab. The receptor set was obtained from an adult with an advanced solid tumor such as melanoma, head and neck, liver or kidney cancer.

The chain employs TRBV5-1 and TRBJ2-6; D is uncertain. The CDR3 is 15 residues long. Germline CDR1 and CDR2: SGHRS and YFSETQ. V was shortened by 2 bases and J by 3 bases, with 9 bases between the two germline ends. The CDR3 coding sequence is TGCGCCAGCAGCTTCCCCATGGATGGGGCCAACGTCCTGACTTTC. It yields the protein CASSFPMDGANVLTF.

The chain couples TRBV19 to TRBJ2-3, with 8 bases identical to TRBD1. Germline-derived CDR1 and CDR2 are LNHDA and SQIVND (reference sequence). Trimming took 10 bases from V and 5 from J; bases not matched to a gene: 8. The CDR3 spans 13 residues. This CDR3 is CATLGQGRDTQYF. The CDR3 DNA reads as TGTGCCACACTCGGACAGGGTAGAGATACGCAGTATTTT.